What follows is one T cell receptor beta chain and its context. Germline assignment: CDR1 MRHNA and CDR2 SNTAGT. CDR3 size: 18 residues. Trimming stripped 6 bases from V and 0 bases from J, with 18 bases between. Clones were read by immunoSEQ multiplex PCR, and TCRdb kept only the in-frame ones, dropping some. This table has 450,000 to 500,000 clones, about 90% appearing once. This specimen comes from a study of blood T cell repertoires in COVID-19. Sequencing was performed on PBMCs or T cells enriched from blood (not recorded which). The chain has TRBV6-4 and TRBJ2-6, with D perhaps matching TRBD1 (6 bases). The sequence came from a woman under 30 who had recovered from COVID-19. CDR3 protein: CASRRSGEGGSGANVLTF. The CDR3 bases are TGTGCCAGCAGACGATCAGGGGAAGGGGGCTCTGGGGCCAACGTCCTGACTTTC.